Presented here are 17 T cell receptor beta chains from one specimen sequenced in a study of T cells after somatic rescue of genetic block. This table comes from immunoSEQ multiplex PCR, and its TCRdb copy is limited to in-frame clones, with some not included. Altogether some 70,000 clones are present, approximately 90% being singletons, with the ten largest covering approximately 3%. The sample was peripheral blood mononuclear cells (PBMCs). The receptor set was obtained from a man aged 25 to 45.

The rearrangement uses TRBV7-2 and TRBJ2-5; TRBD2 agrees at 10 bases. The CDR3 is 18 residues long. Trimming took 1 base from V and 5 from J; bases not matched to a gene: 13. CDR1 SGHTA and CDR2 FQGNSA come from the germline V gene. CDR3 bases: TGTGCCAGCAGCTTAGTTCGAGCGGGAGGGCCCCCGGGGGAGACCCAGTACTTC. Its protein product is CASSLVRAGGPPGETQYF.

The chain couples TRBV6-5 to TRBJ2-2, with 8 positions matching TRBD1. The germline CDR1 and CDR2 sequences are MNHEY and SVGAGI. V shed 4 bases, J shed 0 bases, and the junction held 1 base outside the gene matches. The CDR3 runs to 15 residues. The chain's CDR3 is CASSLGQANTGELFF. As DNA, the CDR3 is TGTGCCAGCAGTTTGGGACAGGCGAACACCGGGGAGCTGTTTTTT.

The chain couples TRBV6-5 to TRBJ2-7; 9 bases are a match to TRBD2. Germline V gives CDR1 MNHEY, CDR2 SVGAGI. CDR3 length: 15 amino acids. Trimming took 8 bases from V and 7 from J; bases not matched to a gene: 15. CDR3 sequence (DNA): TGTGCCAGCCTTCCCGGGGGCGGGGGGGCCGGAGAGCAGTACTTC. It codes for CASLPGGGGAGEQYF.

This chain uses TRBV5-1 with TRBJ2-2; 8 bases align to TRBD2. Germline V gene lookup returns CDR1 SGHRS and CDR2 YFSETQ. The CDR3 contains 16 residues. Germline trimming cut 1 base from V and 3 bases from J; bases unmatched to any gene: 5. CDR3 coding DNA: TGCGCCAGCAGCTTGACAGCGGGAGTGGACACCGGGGAGCTGTTTTTT. This codes for CASSLTAGVDTGELFF.

The chain recombines TRBV6-6 with TRBJ1-3; no definite D call. Germline V gene sequence: CDR1 MNHNY, CDR2 SVGAGI (reference sequence). The CDR3 has 15 residues. Between the trimmed V and J ends, which lost 2 bases and 2 bases, there was a span of 10 bases. CDR3 amino acids: CASSYNPNAGNTIYF. Written as DNA, the CDR3 is TGTGCCAGCAGTTACAACCCAAACGCTGGAAACACCATATATTTT.

The V and J genes are TRBV7-6 and TRBJ2-2; D call uncertain. V was cut by 3 bases and J by 4 bases, with 9 bases left in between. CDR1 and CDR2 from the germline V gene are SGHVS and FNYEAQ. This CDR3 has 14 amino acids. The CDR3 is CASSFGSRTGELFF. Written as DNA, the CDR3 is TGTGCCAGCAGCTTTGGTAGCCGCACCGGGGAGCTGTTTTTT.

The chain carries TRBV11-3 and TRBJ1-1; D is unresolved. This CDR3 is 15 amino acids long. Trimming took 5 bases from V and 0 from J, leaving 13 bases between them. Per germline, CDR1 SGHNT and CDR2 YENEEA. The CDR3: CASSHFGQLNTEAFF. DNA of the CDR3: TGTGCCAGCAGCCACTTCGGGCAGCTGAACACTGAAGCTTTCTTT.

The rearrangement links TRBV6-4 to TRBJ1-4; a weak D match, TRBD1 (5 bases). Germline CDR1 is MRHNA and CDR2 is SNTAGT. The CDR3 runs to 15 residues. Trimming pared 5 bases from V and 6 bases from J, leaving 16 bases between. For the CDR3, the DNA is TGTGCCAGCAGTCCATCGACAGATTCCCATGAAAAACTGTTTTTT. It codes for CASSPSTDSHEKLFF.

In its sample, this clone was seen once. V is TRBV11-2 and J is TRBJ2-5; perhaps TRBD2 as D (5 bases). The assigned J gene may be wrong: the sequence end matches TRBJ2-7 better. Germline V gene sequence: CDR1 SGHAT, CDR2 FQNNGV. The CDR3 has 15 residues. For the CDR3, the DNA is TGTGCCAGCAGCATTGACTACGTAAGCTCCTACGAGCAGTACTTC. The encoded protein is CASSIDYVSSYEQYF.

CDR3 nucleotides: TGTGCCAGCCCCCCTCGAGGGGGCGCGGACACTGAAGCTTTCTTT. Protein sequence: CASPPRGGADTEAFF. The chain links TRBV28 to TRBJ1-1; 7 bases agree with TRBD1. The CDR3 has 15 amino acids. Germline V gene data show CDR1 as MDHEN and CDR2 as SYDVKM. Losses at the gene ends were 8 bases for V and 3 bases for J; bases not matched to a gene: 12.

The chain employs TRBV7-2 and TRBJ1-1, with D unresolved. The CDR3 is made up of 12 amino acids. V lost 0 bases and J 3 bases, leaving 2 bases between the germline ends. Germline CDR1 SGHTA, CDR2 FQGNSA. The CDR3 loop reads CASSLAYTEAFF. CDR3 nucleotides: TGTGCCAGCAGCTTAGCGTACACTGAAGCTTTCTTT.

The chain joins TRBV7-8 to TRBJ1-1; 7 nucleotides line up with TRBD1. The CDR3 has 14 residues. Per the germline V gene, CDR1 is SGHVS and CDR2 is FQNEAQ. V was clipped by 3 bases and J by 4 bases; unmatched bases: 5. In nucleotides, the CDR3 is TGTGCCAGCAGCTTTGACAGGGTGAGCACTGAAGCTTTCTTT. It encodes CASSFDRVSTEAFF.

This clone was seen only a few times. The chain links TRBV5-1 to TRBJ2-3; no clear D. Germline CDR1 and CDR2: SGHRS and YFSETQ. V was trimmed by 0 bases and J by 2 bases, leaving 7 bases between them. The CDR3 loop spans 14 amino acids. CDR3 bases: TGCGCCAGCAGCTTGGGGGAAGCCACAGATACGCAGTATTTT. Amino acids: CASSLGEATDTQYF.

This sequence joins TRBV2 and TRBJ1-4; TRBD1 matches at 9 bases. Germline CDR1 is SNHLY and CDR2 is FYNNEI. The length of the CDR3 is 14 residues. V shed 5 bases, J shed 8 bases, and the junction held 6 bases outside the gene matches. The DNA for the CDR3 is TGTGCCAGCAGTCCCACAGGGGGCCGGGAAAAACTGTTTTTT. Translated: CASSPTGGREKLFF.

The chain recombines TRBV4-3 with TRBJ1-6; D unclear. CDR3 length: 13 amino acids. Trimming shortened V by 3 bases and J by 10 bases, and 10 bases separated the two germline ends. Germline V lookup: CDR1 LGHNA, CDR2 YSLEER. CDR3 sequence (DNA): TGCGCCAGCAGCCAGGGTTTCGGATCACCCCTCCACTTT. Protein product: CASSQGFGSPLHF.

The chain couples TRBV7-9 to TRBJ1-6; no clear D gene. Germline-derived CDR1 and CDR2 are SEHNR and FQNEAQ (reference sequence). Trimming removed 2 bases from V and 8 bases from J, with 7 bases in between. The CDR3 is 13 amino acids. The CDR3 loop is CASSLSADSPLHF. The CDR3 region has the DNA TGTGCCAGCAGCTTATCAGCGGATTCACCCCTCCACTTT.

V is TRBV4-3 and J is TRBJ2-1, with 7 bases identical to TRBD2. Looked up from germline, CDR1 is LGHNA and CDR2 is YSLEER. V was pared by 6 bases and J by 0 bases, with 5 bases of the junction left unmatched. The CDR3 totals 15 residues. This CDR3 reads CASSQSGISYNEQFF. The CDR3 DNA reads as TGCGCCAGCAGTCAAAGCGGGATCTCCTACAATGAGCAGTTCTTC.